This entry is about one T cell receptor beta chain. The TCR beta CDR3 regions underwent amplification using RNA transcripts as the source. Researchers ran a first-round RT-PCR on the TCR CDR3 using the HTBI primer set. TCRdb recomputed calls from the multiplex PCR reads with MiXCR, one row per CDR3 protein. Of approximately 400,000 distinct CDR3 sequences in the sample, approximately 25% were seen once. Per germline, CDR1 MRHNA and CDR2 SNTAGT. The CDR3 is 16 residues long. Trimming cost V 4 bases and J 5 bases; bases outside gene matches: 8. This sample is part of a study of T cells in Graves' hyperthyroidism and ophthalmopathy.

Sequencing was done on a sample of blood. The receptor was isolated from a man aged 50 or older with Graves' hyperthyroidism. J is TRBJ2-2 and V is TRBV6-4; 9 bases align to TRBD2. In DNA form, the CDR3 reads TGTGCCAGCAGTGTAGATAGCGGGAGTCGGACCGGGGAGCTGTTTTTT. Encoded protein: CASSVDSGSRTGELFF.